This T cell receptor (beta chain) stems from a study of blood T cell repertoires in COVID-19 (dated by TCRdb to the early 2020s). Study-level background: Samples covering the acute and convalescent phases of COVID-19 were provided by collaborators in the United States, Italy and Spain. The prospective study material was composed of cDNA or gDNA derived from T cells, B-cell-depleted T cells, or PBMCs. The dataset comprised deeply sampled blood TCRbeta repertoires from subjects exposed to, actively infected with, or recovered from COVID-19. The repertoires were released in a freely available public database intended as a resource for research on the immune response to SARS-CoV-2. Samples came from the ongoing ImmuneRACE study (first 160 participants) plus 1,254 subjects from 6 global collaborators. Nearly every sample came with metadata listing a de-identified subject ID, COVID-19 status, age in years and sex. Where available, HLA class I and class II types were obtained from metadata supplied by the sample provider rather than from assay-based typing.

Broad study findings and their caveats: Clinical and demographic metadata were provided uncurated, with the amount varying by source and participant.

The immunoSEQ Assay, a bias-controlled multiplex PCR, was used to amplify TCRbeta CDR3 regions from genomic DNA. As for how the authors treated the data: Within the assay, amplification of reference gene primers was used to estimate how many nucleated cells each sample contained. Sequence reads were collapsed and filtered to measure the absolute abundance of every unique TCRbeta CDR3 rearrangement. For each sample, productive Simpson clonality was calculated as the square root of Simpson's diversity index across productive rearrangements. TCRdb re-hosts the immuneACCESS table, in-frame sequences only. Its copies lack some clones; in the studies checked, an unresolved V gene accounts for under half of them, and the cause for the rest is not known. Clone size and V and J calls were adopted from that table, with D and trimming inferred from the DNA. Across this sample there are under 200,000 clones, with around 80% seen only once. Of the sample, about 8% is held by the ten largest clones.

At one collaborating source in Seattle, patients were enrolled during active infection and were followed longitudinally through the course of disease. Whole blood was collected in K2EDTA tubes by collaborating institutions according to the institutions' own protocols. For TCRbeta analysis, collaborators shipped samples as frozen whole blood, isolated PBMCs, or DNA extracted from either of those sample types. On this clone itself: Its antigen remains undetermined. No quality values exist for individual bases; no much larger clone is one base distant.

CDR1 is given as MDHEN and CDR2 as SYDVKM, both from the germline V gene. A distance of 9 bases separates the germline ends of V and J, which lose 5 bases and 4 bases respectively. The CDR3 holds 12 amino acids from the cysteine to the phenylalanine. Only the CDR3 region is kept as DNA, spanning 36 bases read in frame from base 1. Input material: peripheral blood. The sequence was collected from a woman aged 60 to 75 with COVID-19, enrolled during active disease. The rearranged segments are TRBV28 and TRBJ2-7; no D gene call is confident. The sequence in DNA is TGTGCCAGCAGTCCCCCTTTTTACGAGCAGTACTTC. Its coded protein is CASSPPFYEQYF. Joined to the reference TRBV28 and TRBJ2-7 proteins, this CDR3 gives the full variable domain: DVKVTQSSRYLVKRTGEKVFLECVQDMDHENMFWYRQDPGLGLRLIYFSYDVKMKEKGDIPEGYSVSREKKERFSLILESASTNQTSMYLCASSPPFYEQYFGPGTRLTVT.